One sample yielded the 6 T cell receptor beta chains listed below, sequenced in a study of CD8 T cells in ankylosing spondylitis. TCRdb itself ran the 5' RACE reads through MiXCR, one entry per CDR3 protein. The sample holds about 160,000 distinct CDR3 sequences, around 8.9% seen once. Material: blood, either unsorted or a sorted T cell fraction (not recorded which). These receptors were collected from a female donor with ankylosing spondylitis or in good health (not recorded which).

In this sample, this clonotype turned up a few times. The chain recombines TRBV19 with TRBJ1-2; no clear D gene. The CDR3 covers 12 residues. Germline loops: CDR1 LNHDA, CDR2 SQIVND (reference sequence). V lost 6 bases to trimming and J lost 4 bases, with 9 bases between them. The CDR3 coding sequence is TGTGCCAGTAGGGCAGACCTCTATGGCTACACCTTC. This sequence encodes CASRADLYGYTF. Full variable domain (missing parts from reference TRBV19 and TRBJ1-2): DGGITQSPKYLFRKEGQNVTLSCEQNLNHDAMYWYRQDPGQGLRLIYYSQIVNDFQKGDIAEGYSVSREKKESFPLTVTSAQKNPTAFYLCASRADLYGYTFGSGTRLTVV.

This CDR3 reads CASSFLGGRAGELFF. CDR3 nucleotide sequence: TGTGCCAGCAGCTTTTTGGGCGGGCGAGCCGGGGAGCTGTTTTTT. The chain carries TRBV7-9 and TRBJ2-2; D is perhaps TRBD2 (5 bases). Looked up from germline, CDR1 is SEHNR and CDR2 is FQNEAQ (reference sequence). The CDR3 is 15 amino acids. Trimming cost V 3 bases and J 6 bases, with 14 bases left between them. The whole variable domain, remainder taken from reference TRBV7-9 and TRBJ2-2, is DTGVSQNPRHKITKRGQNVTFRCDPISEHNRLYWYRQTLGQGPEFLTYFQNEAQLEKSRLLSDRFSAERPKGSFSTLEIQRTEQGDSAMYLCASSFLGGRAGELFFGEGSRLTVL.

The rearrangement links TRBV9 to TRBJ1-4; TRBD1 aligns across 8 bases. From germline, CDR1 is SGDLS and CDR2 YYNGEE. The CDR3 is 14 residues long. The J segment lost 7 bases and the V segment lost 6 bases, leaving 8 bases of the junction unmatched. In nucleotides, the CDR3 is TGTGCCAGCAACGCTGGACAGGGAGGTGAAAAACTGTTTTTT. This encodes CASNAGQGGEKLFF.

The sample holds a few counts of this clonotype. The rearrangement uses TRBV20-1 and TRBJ2-7, with no clear D. Trimming took 1 base from V and 0 from J, leaving 7 bases between them. The CDR3 loop spans 13 amino acids. Germline V gene sequence: CDR1 DFQATT, CDR2 SNEGSKA (reference sequence). The CDR3 loop reads CSARGPPSYEQYF. As DNA, the CDR3 is TGCAGTGCTAGAGGACCTCCCTCCTACGAGCAGTACTTC.

The rearrangement links TRBV10-3 to TRBJ2-1, with D possibly being TRBD2 (7 bases). Trimming removed 10 bases from V and 3 bases from J, with 22 bases in between. Per germline, CDR1 ENHRY and CDR2 SYGVKD. The CDR3 runs to 16 residues. The CDR3, as DNA: TGTGCCACAACCGTGCGGGGGCAGGAGAGCTACAATGAGCAGTTCTTC. Its translation: CATTVRGQESYNEQFF.

Only a few counts were recorded for this clonotype. The chain carries TRBV14 and TRBJ2-1; D possibly corresponds to TRBD2 (6 bases). Germline-derived CDR1 and CDR2 are SGHDN and FVKESK. CDR3 length equals 16 residues. V was cut by 1 base and J by 8 bases, with 18 bases left in between. CDR3 coding DNA: TGTGCCAGCAGCCAAGTTGTCGGGAGACGGCGTGATGAGCAGTTCTTC. Its translation is CASSQVVGRRRDEQFF.